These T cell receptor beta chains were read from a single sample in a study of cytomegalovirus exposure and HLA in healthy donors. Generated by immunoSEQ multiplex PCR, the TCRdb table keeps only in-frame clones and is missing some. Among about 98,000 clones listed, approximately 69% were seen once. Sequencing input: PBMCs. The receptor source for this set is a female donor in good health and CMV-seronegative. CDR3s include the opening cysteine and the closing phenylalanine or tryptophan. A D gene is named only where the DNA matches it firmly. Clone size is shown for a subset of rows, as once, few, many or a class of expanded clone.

CASSRTGLNEQYF	TGTGCCAGCAGCCGTACAGGGCTCAACGAGCAGTACTTC	NA	TRBV7-9	NA	TRBJ2-7
CASSATGTQETQYF	TGTGCCAGCAGCGCAACCGGGACACAAGAGACCCAGTACTTC	NA	TRBV9	NA	TRBJ2-5
CSVRTLLNTEAFF	TGCAGCGTTCGGACATTATTGAACACTGAAGCTTTCTTT	NA	TRBV29-1	NA	TRBJ1-1
CASSTGQGTYEQYF	TGCGCCAGCAGCACCGGACAGGGTACCTACGAGCAGTACTTC	TRBD1	TRBV5-1	few	TRBJ2-7
CAWSGTRDSPLHF	TGTGCCTGGAGCGGGACTCGGGATTCACCCCTCCACTTT	NA	TRBV30	NA	TRBJ1-6
CASSIRVSTDTQYF	TGTGCCAGCAGTATCAGGGTTAGCACAGATACGCAGTATTTT	NA	TRBV27	NA	TRBJ2-3
CASSTTSGNEQYF	TGTGCCAGCAGCACGACTAGCGGGAACGAGCAGTACTTC	TRBD2	TRBV7-3	NA	TRBJ2-7
CASSASGLAGGEQFF	TGTGCCAGCAGTGCCTCTGGCCTAGCGGGAGGGGAGCAGTTCTTC	TRBD2	TRBV25-1	once	TRBJ2-1
CASRRDTEAFF	TGTGCCAGCCGGAGGGACACTGAAGCTTTCTTT	NA	TRBV7-8	NA	TRBJ1-1
CASSLWLGARSTEAFF	TGTGCCAGCAGCTTATGGTTGGGGGCGCGTAGCACTGAAGCTTTCTTT	NA	TRBV7-9	few	TRBJ1-1
CAISDEGKGYNEQFF	TGTGCCATCAGTGACGAGGGTAAAGGGTACAATGAGCAGTTCTTC	NA	TRBV10-3	NA	TRBJ2-1
CASSQDPRQAGANVLTF	TGTGCCAGCAGCCAAGACCCGAGACAGGCTGGGGCCAACGTCCTGACTTTC	NA	TRBV2	NA	TRBJ2-6
CASSVAAGGADTQYF	TGTGCCAGCAGCGTCGCAGCGGGGGGTGCAGATACGCAGTATTTT	TRBD2	TRBV9	few	TRBJ2-3
CASSTLRTGTFRPLHF	TGTGCCAGTAGTACCCTACGGACAGGGACATTCAGACCCCTCCACTTT	TRBD1	TRBV19	once	TRBJ1-6
CASNAGWNQPQHF	TGTGCCAGTAACGCAGGGTGGAATCAGCCCCAGCATTTT	NA	TRBV19	once	TRBJ1-5
CASSLGTRSTDTQYF	TGTGCCAGCAGCTTAGGGACAAGAAGCACAGATACGCAGTATTTT	NA	TRBV5-6	few	TRBJ2-3